The 6 T cell receptor beta chains given below trace back to one sample, sequenced in a study of blood T cell repertoires in COVID-19. TCRdb keeps only in-frame clones here, not all; method: immunoSEQ multiplex PCR. The sample lists some 240,000 clones, around 80% occurring once. Sequenced material: peripheral blood. The receptors here all came from a woman aged 40 to 50 who had recovered from COVID-19.

This chain joins TRBV6-4 and TRBJ2-3; 9 nucleotides line up with TRBD2. Germline V gene lookup returns CDR1 MRHNA and CDR2 SNTAGT. V lost 4 bases and J lost 4; bases outside the gene matches: 12. The CDR3 covers 17 residues. CDR3 loop: CASSAGSGGGAPDTQYF. The CDR3 DNA reads as TGTGCCAGCAGTGCCGGGTCCGGCGGGGGGGCCCCAGATACGCAGTATTTT.

V is TRBV19 and J is TRBJ1-2, with 8 bases fitting TRBD1. V was clipped by 7 bases and J by 7 bases; unmatched bases: 8. The CDR3 is made up of 13 amino acids. The germline V gene encodes CDR1 LNHDA and CDR2 SQIVND (reference sequence). The CDR3 DNA follows: TGTGCCAGTACCCCGACAGGGGTAGGTGGCTACACCTTC. It codes for CASTPTGVGGYTF.

The V call is TRBV7-3, the J call TRBJ2-5; D is ambiguous. V was shortened by 2 bases and J by 0 bases, with 4 bases between the two germline ends. Germline V gives CDR1 SGHTA, CDR2 FQGTGA. The CDR3 spans 13 residues. The CDR3, as DNA: TGTGCCAGCAGCTTACGTCACCAAGAGACCCAGTACTTC. The encoded protein is CASSLRHQETQYF.

The V and J genes are TRBV5-1 and TRBJ1-1, with a tentative D call TRBD1 (5 bases). This CDR3 is built from 16 residues. Germline V gene data show CDR1 as SGHRS and CDR2 as YFSETQ. V dropped 0 bases and J dropped 0 bases, with 12 bases sitting between them. The CDR3 coding sequence is TGCGCCAGCAGCTTGGGACAGCTCTACATGAACACTGAAGCTTTCTTT. Its translation is CASSLGQLYMNTEAFF.

This chain uses TRBV29-1 with TRBJ1-4; TRBD1 matches 9 bases. The CDR3 extends over 13 amino acids. Germline trimming cut 5 bases from V and 3 bases from J; bases unmatched to any gene: 1. Germline assignment: CDR1 SQVTM and CDR2 ANQGSEA. DNA of the CDR3: TGCAGCGTTACAGGGGGCTCTAATGAAAAACTGTTTTTT. Encoded protein: CSVTGGSNEKLFF.

This clone has only a few counts. The gene calls are TRBV7-6 and TRBJ1-1; 7 positions match TRBD1. This CDR3 is built from 16 residues. Germline CDR1 is SGHVS and CDR2 is FNYEAQ. The junction had 9 bases not matched to a gene; V was cut back by 0 bases and J by 5 bases. CDR3: CASSLASGQSPTEAFF. Here the CDR3 DNA reads TGTGCCAGCAGCTTAGCTTCGGGACAGTCTCCGACTGAAGCTTTCTTT.